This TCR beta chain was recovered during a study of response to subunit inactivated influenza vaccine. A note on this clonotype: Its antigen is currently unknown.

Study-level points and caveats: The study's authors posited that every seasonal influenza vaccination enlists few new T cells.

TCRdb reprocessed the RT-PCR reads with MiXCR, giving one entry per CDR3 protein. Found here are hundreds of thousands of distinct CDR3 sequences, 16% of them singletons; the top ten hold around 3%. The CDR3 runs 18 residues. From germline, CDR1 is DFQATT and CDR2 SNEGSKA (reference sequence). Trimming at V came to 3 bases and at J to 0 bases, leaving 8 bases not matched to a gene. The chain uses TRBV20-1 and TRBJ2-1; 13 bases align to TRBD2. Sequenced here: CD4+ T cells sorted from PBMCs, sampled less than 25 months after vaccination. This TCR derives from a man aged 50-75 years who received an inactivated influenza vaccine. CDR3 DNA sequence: TGCAGTGCTAGCCCCGGGACTAGCGGGATCGGCTCCTACAATGAGCAGTTCTTC. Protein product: CSASPGTSGIGSYNEQFF.